This paragraph reports one T cell receptor (beta chain). The target antigen is unknown. The V end lost 0 bases, the J end lost 6 bases, and 7 bases lay between the germline ends. This CDR3 has 13 residues. Germline V gene lookup returns CDR1 SGHRS and CDR2 YFSETQ. The data were obtained in a study of T cells after yellow fever vaccination. Study-level information: SMART-Seq v4 Ultra Low Input prepared libraries from low-cell fractions.

TCRdb itself ran the 5' RACE reads through MiXCR, one entry per CDR3 protein. Of some 500,000 distinct CDR3 sequences detected, 13% appear once; the ten largest clones hold roughly an eighth. General study points: Contamination of FACS-sorted repertoires by abundant clonotypes from the bulk population could occur. Most clones from primary vaccination resurfaced after the booster (approximately 95% CD4, over 85% CD8).

The J gene is TRBJ2-1, the V gene TRBV5-1; D is uncertain. The specimen comprised PBMCs, sampled on the day of the yellow fever booster vaccination. This sequence originates from a man aged 25 to 45 who received the YFV17D yellow fever vaccine. CDR3 in amino acids: CASSLGSFNEQFF. The DNA for the CDR3 is TGCGCCAGCAGCTTGGGCAGTTTCAATGAGCAGTTCTTC.